This paragraph reports one T cell receptor (beta chain). What it recognizes is unknown. The data derive from a study of brain T cells in children with intractable seizures. The study's findings and limits: HCMV serostatus was not known, and viral specificity came from CDR3 similarity only.

Deletions cut 8 bases from V and 0 bases from J, with 10 bases between. The CDR3 loop spans 13 amino acids. The germline gives CDR1 GTSNPN, CDR2 SVGIG (reference sequence). Surgery cases with the highest brain T cell transcript signatures were chosen for sequencing. Before surgery, patients took at least one anti-epileptic drug. Sequencing used immunoSEQ multiplex PCR; TCRdb keeps in-frame clones, though not all of them. Among about 80,000 clones listed, about 90% were seen once. The V and J genes are TRBV30 and TRBJ1-4, with D maybe TRBD1 (6 bases). The receptor comes from a girl aged 2-10 years with Rasmussen encephalitis and intractable seizures. The input for sequencing was peripheral blood, taken at surgery. The CDR3 loop reads CASRQATNEKLFF. The CDR3 nucleotides read TGTGCCAGCCGACAGGCAACTAATGAAAAACTGTTTTTT.